This entry lists 19 T cell receptor beta chains sequenced from one sample in a study of cytomegalovirus exposure and HLA in healthy donors. Measured with immunoSEQ multiplex PCR; TCRdb has only the in-frame clones, and not every one. In the table there are roughly 56,000 clones, more than 85% of which are singletons. The material sequenced was PBMCs. The receptors here all came from a woman aged 30 to 39 in good health and CMV-seronegative.

The rearrangement links TRBV18 to TRBJ2-3, with a weak D call TRBD2 (6 bases). V lost 3 bases and J 2 bases, leaving 12 bases between the germline ends. The CDR3 totals 15 residues. Germline CDR1 and CDR2: KGHSH and LQKENI. CDR3 sequence: CASSPSGAHTDTQYF. The DNA of the CDR3 is TGTGCCAGCTCACCTTCGGGAGCCCACACAGATACGCAGTATTTT.

V is TRBV28 and J is TRBJ2-5, with D perhaps matching TRBD1 (6 bases). Trimming left V 2 bases short and J 5 bases short, with 18 bases between. The length of the CDR3 is 16 residues. Germline V lookup: CDR1 MDHEN, CDR2 SYDVKM. CDR3 coding DNA: TGTGCCAGCAGTTTACCCCTCAGGGGTTCGGGTGAGACCCAGTACTTC. Its protein is CASSLPLRGSGETQYF. Variable domain in full (rest from reference TRBV28 and TRBJ2-5): DVKVTQSSRYLVKRTGEKVFLECVQDMDHENMFWYRQDPGLGLRLIYFSYDVKMKEKGDIPEGYSVSREKKERFSLILESASTNQTSMYLCASSLPLRGSGETQYFGPGTRLLVL.

The chain links TRBV27 to TRBJ2-3; 8 positions agree with TRBD2. CDR1 is MNHEY, CDR2 SMNVEV, per germline (reference sequence). The J segment lost 1 base and the V segment lost 5 bases, leaving 8 bases of the junction unmatched. The CDR3 is made up of 16 amino acids. The CDR3 is CASSPRLARRTDTQYF. The CDR3 bases are TGTGCCAGCAGTCCCCGACTAGCGCGTCGCACAGATACGCAGTATTTT.

The V gene is TRBV29-1, the J gene TRBJ1-5; TRBD1 is a possible D gene (6 bases). This CDR3 has 15 amino acids. Per the germline V gene, CDR1 is SQVTM and CDR2 is ANQGSEA. V was pared by 1 base and J by 2 bases, with 12 bases between. CDR3 protein: CSVEVGGAGNQPQHF. CDR3 nucleotide sequence: TGCAGCGTTGAAGTGGGGGGGGCTGGCAATCAGCCCCAGCATTTT.

The rearrangement links TRBV5-6 to TRBJ2-7; 7 bases match TRBD1. Germline trimming cut 4 bases from V and 7 bases from J; bases unmatched to any gene: 8. Germline V lookup: CDR1 SGHDT, CDR2 YYEEEE. The CDR3 extends over 13 amino acids. CDR3 loop: CASSAGQAGEQYF. CDR3 DNA sequence: TGTGCCAGCAGCGCCGGACAGGCTGGTGAGCAGTACTTC.

This rearrangement joins TRBV4-3 to TRBJ2-7; 13 bases are a match to TRBD2. Germline trimming cut 1 base from V and 4 bases from J; bases unmatched to any gene: 7. The CDR3 has 17 residues. Germline assignment: CDR1 LGHNA and CDR2 YSLEER. This CDR3 reads CASSQAPGTSGIYEQYF. The DNA of the CDR3 is TGCGCCAGCAGCCAAGCCCCCGGGACTAGCGGGATTTACGAGCAGTACTTC.

The chain is built from TRBV10-3 and TRBJ2-1; 8 bases match TRBD2. Germline CDR1 ENHRY, CDR2 SYGVKD. The CDR3 totals 16 residues. V gave up 2 bases and J gave up 7 bases; unmatched junction bases: 10. Here the CDR3 reads CAISEGGRTTGNEQFF. The CDR3 DNA follows: TGTGCCATCAGTGAGGGCGGGAGGACCACGGGTAATGAGCAGTTCTTC.

This sequence joins TRBV14 and TRBJ1-3; D gene unclear. Trimming removed 1 base from V and 4 bases from J, with 14 bases in between. This CDR3 contains 16 residues. In germline, CDR1 is SGHDN, CDR2 FVKESK. Here the CDR3 reads CASSQAGGAGGNTIYF. As DNA, the CDR3 is TGTGCCAGCAGCCAAGCCGGCGGAGCCGGAGGAAACACCATATATTTT. Filled out from reference TRBV14 and TRBJ1-3, the complete variable domain reads EAGVTQFPSHSVIEKGQTVTLRCDPISGHDNLYWYRRVMGKEIKFLLHFVKESKQDESGMPNNRFLAERTGGTYSTLKVQPAELEDSGVYFCASSQAGGAGGNTIYFGEGSWLTVV.

The genes are TRBV7-2 and TRBJ2-7; D not certain. The germline gives CDR1 SGHTA, CDR2 FQGNSA. V dropped 3 bases and J dropped 7 bases, with 10 bases sitting between them. The CDR3 contains 12 residues. The DNA for the CDR3 is TGTGCCAGCAGCTTTATACGAGATGAGCAGTACTTC. Its translation is CASSFIRDEQYF. Based on the CDR3 plus reference TRBV7-2 and TRBJ2-7, the full variable domain is GAGVSQSPSNKVTEKGKDVELRCDPISGHTALYWYRQSLGQGLEFLIYFQGNSAPDKSGLPSDRFSAERTGGSVSTLTIQRTQQEDSAVYLCASSFIRDEQYFGPGTRLTVT.

J is TRBJ1-2 and V is TRBV28, with D possibly TRBD1 on 5 matching bases. This CDR3 is 14 amino acids long. Trimming cost V 1 base and J 8 bases, with 14 bases left between them. Germline V CDR1 and CDR2: MDHEN, SYDVKM. CDR3 nucleotide sequence: TGTGCCAGCAGTTTATCGGTGGAGGGGCAGGGCTACACCTTC. Its protein product is CASSLSVEGQGYTF.

This clone appeared once. The chain carries TRBV5-8 and TRBJ1-5; D gene uncertain. The V end lost 1 base, the J end lost 2 bases, and 13 bases lay between the germline ends. The germline V gene encodes CDR1 SGHTS and CDR2 YDEGEE. There are 16 residues in the CDR3. In nucleotides, the CDR3 is TGTGCCAGCAGCTTGCTTGTGCCGGGAGGCAATCAGCCCCAGCATTTT. This gives the protein CASSLLVPGGNQPQHF.

The chain links TRBV6-5 to TRBJ1-2; no reliable D call. V was cut by 2 bases and J by 0 bases, with 13 bases left in between. Looked up from germline, CDR1 is MNHEY and CDR2 is SVGAGI. The CDR3 consists of 16 residues. Here the CDR3 reads CASSYRESLANYGYTF. For the CDR3, the DNA is TGTGCCAGCAGTTACCGAGAGAGCCTGGCTAACTATGGCTACACCTTC.

The gene calls are TRBV6-1 and TRBJ1-1; TRBD1 matches at 11 bases. Germline lookup yields CDR1 MNHNS and CDR2 SASEGT. This CDR3 contains 13 residues. With V trimmed by 6 bases and J by 4 bases, 1 base remained unmatched. The CDR3 reads CASRGQGVTEAFF. DNA of the CDR3: TGTGCCAGCAGGGGACAGGGGGTCACTGAAGCTTTCTTT.

The chain has TRBV5-1 and TRBJ2-5, with D possibly matching TRBD2 (6 bases). Per the germline V gene, CDR1 is SGHRS and CDR2 is YFSETQ. The CDR3 spans 15 residues. V lost 3 bases and J lost 1, with 13 bases in between. CDR3 DNA: TGCGCCAGCAGCTGGGGGACTCGCCCCCAAGAGACCCAGTACTTC. Encoded protein: CASSWGTRPQETQYF.

The chain combines TRBV5-4 with TRBJ2-3, with TRBD1 matching over 9 bases. This CDR3 contains 14 residues. V gave up 6 bases and J gave up 4 bases; unmatched junction bases: 6. Germline values: CDR1 SGHNT, CDR2 YYREEE (reference sequence). The CDR3 coding sequence is TGTGCCAGCACACAGGGGGCGCTCGCAGATACGCAGTATTTT. Its protein product is CASTQGALADTQYF.

The chain has TRBV7-2 and TRBJ2-1; possibly TRBD2 for D (5 bases). This CDR3 has 13 amino acids. Between the trimmed V and J ends, which lost 8 bases and 7 bases, there was a span of 15 bases. The V gene's germline CDR1 is SGHTA and CDR2 FQGNSA. The CDR3 DNA sequence: TGTGCCAGCTCGCGGACTCTACATAATGAGCAGTTCTTC. This sequence encodes CASSRTLHNEQFF.

This chain joins TRBV2 and TRBJ2-7, with D tentatively TRBD2 (5 bases). The V and J ends lost 4 bases and 1 base respectively, with 5 bases between them. The CDR3 contains 12 residues. The germline V gene encodes CDR1 SNHLY and CDR2 FYNNEI. CDR3 protein: CASSGESYEQYF. The CDR3 DNA follows: TGTGCCAGCAGTGGGGAGTCCTACGAGCAGTACTTC.

The chain is built from TRBV7-9 and TRBJ1-3, with 7 bases matching TRBD1. This CDR3 contains 16 residues. Germline V lookup: CDR1 SEHNR, CDR2 FQNEAQ (reference sequence). V lost 2 bases to trimming and J lost 4 bases; unmatched junction nucleotides: 8. In DNA, the CDR3 is TGTGCCAGCAGCTTAATCGAGGGGGCCTTAGGAAACACCATATATTTT. The encoded protein is CASSLIEGALGNTIYF. The full variable domain, with the rest looked up from reference TRBV7-9 and TRBJ1-3, is DTGVSQNPRHKITKRGQNVTFRCDPISEHNRLYWYRQTLGQGPEFLTYFQNEAQLEKSRLLSDRFSAERPKGSFSTLEIQRTEQGDSAMYLCASSLIEGALGNTIYFGEGSWLTVV.

The chain combines TRBV18 with TRBJ2-3; 9 bases map to TRBD2. The CDR3 totals 13 residues. Germline CDR1 and CDR2: KGHSH and LQKENI. V was pared by 3 bases and J by 6 bases, with 1 base of the junction left unmatched. CDR3 residues: CASSPGLADTQYF. The CDR3 nucleotides are TGTGCCAGCTCACCCGGACTAGCGGATACGCAGTATTTT.